Listed below are T cell receptor beta chains from one sample, sequenced in a study of blood T cell repertoires in COVID-19. The data were produced by immunoSEQ multiplex PCR, yet TCRdb's version contains in-frame clones alone and is incomplete. The sample records 150,000 to 200,000 clones, around 85% being singletons. Source material: PBMCs or T cells enriched from blood (not recorded which). These receptor sequences come from a woman aged 35 to 49 with acute COVID-19. The CDR3 runs from the conserved cysteine through the conserved F or W. The order of the fields is V gene, D gene, clone size, J gene, CDR3 protein, CDR3 DNA. A D gene is named only where the DNA matches it firmly. Size is omitted from some rows. Given values are once, few, many or a class for expanded clones.

V: TRBV5-5
D: -
size: -
J: TRBJ1-1
CDR3: CASSFRTANTEAFF
DNA: TGTGCCAGCAGCTTTCGGACAGCGAACACTGAAGCTTTCTTT

V: TRBV18
D: -
size: -
J: TRBJ2-3
CDR3: CASSLLSTDTQYF
DNA: TGTGCCAGCTCACTACTTAGCACAGATACGCAGTATTTT

V: TRBV19
D: TRBD2
size: -
J: TRBJ2-1
CDR3: CASGKGTTYNEQFF
DNA: TGTGCCAGCGGGAAAGGGACTACCTACAATGAGCAGTTCTTC

V: TRBV9
D: TRBD1
size: medium-sized
J: TRBJ2-3
CDR3: CASSVGDRGPTDTQYF
DNA: TGTGCCAGCAGCGTAGGGGACAGGGGGCCCACAGATACGCAGTATTTT

V: TRBV7-6
D: -
size: -
J: TRBJ1-1
CDR3: CASSLFSGLNTEAFF
DNA: TGTGCCAGCAGCTTATTTTCTGGGCTGAACACTGAAGCTTTCTTT

V: TRBV7-9
D: -
size: -
J: TRBJ1-1
CDR3: CASSLSGGSTEAFF
DNA: TGTGCCAGCAGCTTATCCGGAGGGAGCACTGAAGCTTTCTTT

V: TRBV29-1
D: TRBD1
size: -
J: TRBJ1-2
CDR3: CSVPRTGAGYGYTF
DNA: TGCAGCGTCCCACGGACAGGGGCGGGCTATGGCTACACCTTC

V: TRBV19
D: -
size: -
J: TRBJ1-5
CDR3: CASGQLNQPQHF
DNA: TGTGCCAGTGGACAGCTCAATCAGCCCCAGCATTTT

V: TRBV5-5
D: -
size: -
J: TRBJ1-1
CDR3: CASSLAYGMNTEAFF
DNA: TGTGCCAGCAGCTTGGCCTACGGGATGAACACTGAAGCTTTCTTT

V: TRBV19
D: -
size: -
J: TRBJ1-2
CDR3: CASSASRGYENGYTF
DNA: TGTGCCAGTAGTGCCAGCAGGGGTTATGAGAATGGCTACACCTTC

V: TRBV7-9
D: TRBD1
size: -
J: TRBJ1-6
CDR3: CASSGQGKNSPLHF
DNA: TGTGCCAGCAGCGGACAGGGCAAGAATTCACCCCTCCACTTT

V: TRBV12-3/TRBV12-4
D: TRBD1
size: -
J: TRBJ2-7
CDR3: CASRRDRDEQYF
DNA: TGTGCCAGCAGGCGGGACAGGGACGAGCAGTACTTC

V: TRBV3-1/TRBV3-2
D: TRBD2
size: once
J: TRBJ2-7
CDR3: CASSQAGLAAYEQYF
DNA: TGTGCCAGCAGCCAGGCGGGACTAGCGGCCTACGAGCAGTACTTC

V: TRBV6-1
D: TRBD2
size: -
J: TRBJ2-1
CDR3: CASSEVTSGSDEQFF
DNA: TGTGCCAGCAGTGAAGTAACTAGCGGGAGCGATGAGCAGTTCTTC

V: TRBV27
D: -
size: few
J: TRBJ1-2
CDR3: CASSFGLGQNYGYTF
DNA: TGTGCCAGCAGTTTTGGGCTTGGACAGAACTATGGCTACACCTTC

V: TRBV10-2
D: TRBD1
size: -
J: TRBJ2-7
CDR3: CASSARDRGLIYHEQYF
DNA: TGCGCCAGCAGCGCCCGGGACAGGGGGCTTATCTACCACGAGCAGTACTTC

V: TRBV27
D: -
size: -
J: TRBJ2-4
CDR3: CASSLGYGTKNIQYF
DNA: TGTGCCAGCAGTTTAGGGTACGGGACCAAAAACATTCAGTACTTC

V: TRBV9
D: -
size: -
J: TRBJ2-1
CDR3: CASSMSGNSYNEQFF
DNA: TGTGCCAGCAGCATGAGCGGAAACTCCTACAATGAGCAGTTCTTC

V: TRBV21-1
D: -
size: -
J: TRBJ1-2
CDR3: CASSKLRTAGKWSYTF
DNA: TGTGCCAGCAGCAAACTCCGTACGGCGGGTAAGTGGAGCTACACCTTC

V: TRBV3-1/TRBV3-2
D: TRBD2
size: -
J: TRBJ2-4
CDR3: CASSLNLAGGGVTKNIQYF
DNA: TGTGCCAGCAGTCTCAACCTAGCGGGAGGAGGGGTAACCAAAAACATTCAGTACTTC

V: TRBV30
D: -
size: -
J: TRBJ2-3
CDR3: CAWSLDSSTDTQYF
DNA: TGTGCCTGGAGTCTGGACAGTAGCACAGATACGCAGTATTTT

V: TRBV12-3/TRBV12-4
D: -
size: -
J: TRBJ1-2
CDR3: CASIPDGGHGYTF
DNA: TGTGCCAGCATCCCTGACGGGGGACATGGCTACACCTTC

V: TRBV5-5
D: -
size: -
J: TRBJ2-1
CDR3: CASSLLGSSYNEQFF
DNA: TGTGCCAGCAGCTTGCTTGGGAGCTCCTACAATGAGCAGTTCTTC

V: TRBV5-1
D: -
size: -
J: TRBJ2-4
CDR3: CASSPGGDGIQYF
DNA: TGCGCCAGCAGCCCCGGCGGCGACGGCATTCAGTACTTC

V: TRBV7-8
D: TRBD2
size: few
J: TRBJ2-1
CDR3: CASRRSRVSGVYNEQFF
DNA: TGTGCCAGCAGGCGTTCAAGGGTTAGCGGGGTTTACAATGAGCAGTTCTTC

V: TRBV5-1
D: -
size: -
J: TRBJ2-1
CDR3: CASSIQRVDNEQFF
DNA: TGCGCCAGCAGTATACAGCGGGTTGACAATGAGCAGTTCTTC

V: TRBV4-1
D: TRBD1
size: -
J: TRBJ1-2
CDR3: CASSQRTQGALGYTF
DNA: TGCGCCAGCAGCCAACGAACGCAGGGGGCACTCGGCTACACCTTC

V: TRBV19
D: -
size: -
J: TRBJ1-1
CDR3: CASSLSGTVNTEAFF
DNA: TGTGCCAGTAGTTTATCCGGGACTGTGAACACTGAAGCTTTCTTT

V: TRBV2
D: -
size: -
J: TRBJ2-3
CDR3: CASSFSGTDTQYF
DNA: TGTGCCAGCAGCTTCTCGGGCACAGATACGCAGTATTTT